What follows are 17 T cell receptor beta chains derived from one specimen sequenced in a study of T cell repertoires in cytomegalovirus infection. A single record per CDR3 protein comes from TCRdb applying MiXCR to the reads. The data contain approximately 76,000 distinct CDR3 sequences, around 37% of them singletons. Their recognized antigens are unknown. Material: CD8+ T cells from cultured PBMCs, obtained from culture after CMV antigen stimulation. Receptors originate from a human donor in good health (CMV status not recorded). Some clones in this sample may be carry-over from other donors' samples.

The V and J genes are TRBV20-1 and TRBJ1-2; the D gene is possibly TRBD1 (5 bases). This CDR3 contains 16 residues. V lost 0 bases, J lost 5 bases, and 19 bases lay in between. Germline lookup yields CDR1 DFQATT and CDR2 SNEGSKA (reference sequence). The CDR3 DNA reads as TGCAGTGCTAGAGATCCAGGGATAGGGCTAAGATATGGCTACACCTTC. Its protein product is CSARDPGIGLRYGYTF.

This clonotype was seen a handful of times. V and J are TRBV4-1 and TRBJ2-7; weak D call: TRBD2 (7 bases). The CDR3 spans 16 residues. Trimming removed 0 bases at V and 3 bases at J, with 15 bases between. Germline values: CDR1 MGHRA, CDR2 YSYEKL. The CDR3, as DNA: TGCGCCAGCAGCCAAGATATGCGGGGGCGAGTCTACGAGCAGTACTTC. Protein product: CASSQDMRGRVYEQYF.

This chain connects TRBV7-6 to TRBJ2-5, with D unclear. The CDR3 has 13 amino acids. CDR1 and CDR2 from the germline V gene are SGHVS and FNYEAQ. Trimming took off 4 bases at V and 5 bases at J, with 11 bases between the two ends. CDR3 sequence: CASSYARSETQYF. Written as DNA, the CDR3 is TGTGCCAGCAGCTATGCCCGCAGCGAGACCCAGTACTTC.

This clonotype has more than one count but fewer than ten. The chain carries TRBV7-2 and TRBJ1-1; no clear D. V dropped 2 bases and J dropped 8 bases, with 12 bases sitting between them. Germline V gives CDR1 SGHTA, CDR2 FQGNSA. This CDR3 comprises 13 residues. The DNA of the CDR3 is TGTGCCAGCAGCTTATCGGGTCTGGGGGAAGCTTTCTTT. It yields the protein CASSLSGLGEAFF.

The rearrangement joins TRBV20-1 to TRBJ1-1; D perhaps matches TRBD1 (6 bases). The CDR3 spans 17 residues. V was pared by 0 bases and J by 1 base, with 18 bases between. Germline V gene lookup returns CDR1 DFQATT and CDR2 SNEGSKA (reference sequence). The CDR3 region has the DNA TGCAGTGCTAGAGATATTTTAGCAGGGGCGCCGAACACTGAAGCTTTCTTT. Its translation: CSARDILAGAPNTEAFF.

CDR3 sequence reads: CSVEMGDSGGKYNEQFF. In DNA, the CDR3 is TGCAGCGTTGAGATGGGGGATAGCGGGGGGAAATACAATGAGCAGTTCTTC. The V gene is TRBV29-1, the J gene TRBJ2-1; TRBD2 agrees at 10 bases. Germline values: CDR1 SQVTM, CDR2 ANQGSEA. The CDR3 runs to 17 residues. Germline trimming cut 3 bases from V and 4 bases from J; bases unmatched to any gene: 12.

This chain links TRBV7-9 with TRBJ2-7; 11 nucleotides agree with TRBD1. CDR1 and CDR2 (germline): SEHNR, FQNEAQ (reference sequence). After removal of 5 bases from V and 4 bases from J, the junction contained 10 bases not matched to a gene. The CDR3 is 16 residues long. CDR3 amino acids: CASSPPAGQGVYEQYF. The CDR3 nucleotides are TGTGCCAGCAGCCCCCCGGCGGGACAGGGGGTTTACGAGCAGTACTTC.

This clonotype occurred a few times. The gene calls are TRBV27 and TRBJ2-7; 8 bases are a match to TRBD1. CDR1 and CDR2 from the germline V gene are MNHEY and SMNVEV (reference sequence). The junction had 11 bases not matched to a gene; V was cut back by 7 bases and J by 3 bases. CDR3 length equals 15 residues. The CDR3 loop reads CASTFIGTGGYEQYF. Written as DNA, the CDR3 is TGTGCCAGCACCTTTATCGGGACAGGTGGCTACGAGCAGTACTTC.

The J gene is TRBJ2-2, the V gene TRBV7-2; D may be TRBD1 or TRBD2 (5 bases each). V was shortened by 5 bases and J by 7 bases, with 26 bases between the two germline ends. The CDR3 sequence is 18 residues long. The germline gives CDR1 SGHTA, CDR2 FQGNSA. The CDR3 DNA follows: TGTGCCAGCAGCCTGGGGACCGTGCCTACTCTTCTTAACGGGGAGCTGTTTTTT. This gives the protein CASSLGTVPTLLNGELFF.

This chain uses TRBV4-3 with TRBJ2-2; D call uncertain. This CDR3 has 15 amino acids. Germline CDR1 and CDR2: LGHNA and YSLEER. V shed 0 bases and J shed 6 bases, with 11 bases lying between them. This CDR3 reads CASSQDRNGAGELFF. The CDR3, as DNA: TGCGCCAGCAGCCAAGATCGAAACGGTGCCGGGGAGCTGTTTTTT.

The chain links TRBV12-3 or TRBV12-4 to TRBJ2-1; D not certain. This CDR3 comprises 13 residues. V gave up 4 bases and J gave up 6 bases, with 10 bases separating them. CDR3 residues: CASSSPTGNEQFF. CDR3 nucleotides: TGTGCCAGCAGTTCCCCGACCGGCAATGAGCAGTTCTTC.

CDR3 sequence: CASSSGLAKNIQYF. In DNA form, the CDR3 reads TGTGCCAGCAGCTCAGGGTTAGCCAAAAACATTCAGTACTTC. The chain is built from TRBV5-6 and TRBJ2-4; tentatively, D is TRBD1 (5 bases). The V end was cut by 3 bases, the J end by 0 bases, with 7 bases between. Germline CDR1 and CDR2: SGHDT and YYEEEE. The CDR3 runs to 14 residues. The full variable domain, with the rest looked up from reference TRBV5-6 and TRBJ2-4, is DAGVTQSPTHLIKTRGQQVTLRCSPKSGHDTVSWYQQALGQGPQFIFQYYEEEERQRGNFPDRFSGHQFPNYSSELNVNALLLGDSALYLCASSSGLAKNIQYFGAGTRLSVL.

This clonotype was observed a handful of times. The chain links TRBV4-1 to TRBJ2-5; 9 bases are a match to TRBD2. The CDR3 totals 19 residues. V lost 3 bases and J lost 1; bases outside the gene matches: 15. Germline-derived CDR1 and CDR2 are MGHRA and YSYEKL. CDR3: CASSHRKMGLAILQETQYF. The CDR3 DNA is TGCGCCAGCAGCCATCGAAAGATGGGACTAGCCATTCTCCAAGAGACCCAGTACTTC.

This clonotype was recorded once. The V call is TRBV7-8, the J call TRBJ1-3; D not resolved. Trimming removed 0 bases from V and 4 bases from J, with 10 bases in between. Per germline, CDR1 SGHVS and CDR2 FQNEAQ. The CDR3 spans 15 residues. The CDR3 DNA reads TGTGCCAGCAGCTTAGCGTGGGGTAACGGAAACACCATATATTTT. Amino acid sequence: CASSLAWGNGNTIYF.

This chain links TRBV2 with TRBJ2-1, with D possibly TRBD2 on 5 matching bases. The V gene lost 5 bases and the J gene lost 2 bases, with 10 bases spanning the gap. CDR1 is SNHLY and CDR2 is FYNNEI in the germline V gene. The CDR3 loop spans 14 amino acids. CDR3 bases: TGTGCCAGCAGTCCAGAGGGCCCCTACAATGAGCAGTTCTTC. Amino acid sequence: CASSPEGPYNEQFF.

This clonotype was detected a few times. This chain uses TRBV7-6 with TRBJ1-2, with TRBD1 as a possible D gene (6 bases). Germline V gene data show CDR1 as SGHVS and CDR2 as FNYEAQ. V lost 1 base to trimming and J lost 6 bases, with 9 bases between them. The CDR3 extends over 13 amino acids. For the CDR3, the DNA is TGTGCCAGCAGCTTAGGGGGGGGCGATGGCTACACCTTC. This codes for CASSLGGGDGYTF.

This sequence joins TRBV7-6 and TRBJ1-1, with a tentative D call TRBD1 (6 bases). Trimming pared 1 base from V and 7 bases from J, leaving 13 bases between. From germline, CDR1 is SGHVS and CDR2 FNYEAQ. This CDR3 comprises 14 residues. CDR3 amino acids: CASSLDRGNSEAFF. Written as DNA, the CDR3 is TGTGCCAGCAGCTTAGATAGGGGGAATAGTGAAGCTTTCTTT.